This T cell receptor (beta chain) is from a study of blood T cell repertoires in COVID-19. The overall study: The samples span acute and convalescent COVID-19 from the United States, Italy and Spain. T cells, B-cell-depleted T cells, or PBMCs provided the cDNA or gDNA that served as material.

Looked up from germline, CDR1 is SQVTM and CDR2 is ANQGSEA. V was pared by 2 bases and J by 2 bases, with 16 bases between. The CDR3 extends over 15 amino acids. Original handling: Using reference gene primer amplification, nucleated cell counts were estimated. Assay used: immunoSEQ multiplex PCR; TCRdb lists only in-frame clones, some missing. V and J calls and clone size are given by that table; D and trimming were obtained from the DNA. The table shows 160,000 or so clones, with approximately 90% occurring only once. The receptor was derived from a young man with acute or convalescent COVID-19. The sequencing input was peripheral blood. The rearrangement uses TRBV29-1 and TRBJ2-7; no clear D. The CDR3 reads CSVELQAETPYEQYF. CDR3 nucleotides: TGCAGCGTTGAACTCCAGGCCGAGACCCCCTACGAGCAGTACTTC.